This TCR beta chain was sequenced in a study of blood T cell repertoires in COVID-19. In the study overall: Sites in the United States, Italy and Spain provided acute and convalescent COVID-19 samples. From T cells, B-cell-depleted T cells, or PBMCs came the material, which was cDNA or gDNA.

Original methodology: Quantification of nucleated cells was approximated via reference gene primer amplification. Generated by immunoSEQ multiplex PCR, the TCRdb table keeps only in-frame clones and is missing some. The V and J calls and clone size were taken over from that table, and D and trimming were inferred from the DNA. The sample lists more than 150,000 clones, about 83% occurring once. CDR3 length: 17 amino acids. The V gene end was trimmed by 0 bases and the J gene end by 4 bases; junction bases not matched to a gene: 12. Germline CDR1 and CDR2: SGHRS and YFSETQ. The TCR sequence derives from a man aged 65 to 79 who had recovered from COVID-19. V and J are TRBV5-1 and TRBJ2-7, with 8 bases that match TRBD2. Sequenced material: peripheral blood. The CDR3 nucleotides read TGCGCCAGCAGCTTGGCCCCCGGGAGGGCCTTGTTGTACGAGCAGTACTTC. Amino acids: CASSLAPGRALLYEQYF.